This T cell receptor (beta chain) was captured by sequencing in a study of shared clonotypes between healthy human individuals. Study-wide results and limits: Among non-shared clonotypes, generation probabilities were lower than among those shared by all four donors. Relative to memory subsets, naive subsets generally showed larger estimated richness. Collection of samples was limited to blood; tissue repertoires likely differ.

Worth noting for this clone: Its matching antigen is unknown.

This was a deep-level run. Only in-frame clones appear in the TCRdb table, and some are missing; sequencing was by immunoSEQ multiplex PCR. The sample has approximately 2,200,000 clones; 85% to 95% are singletons. Terminally differentiated effector memory CD45RA+ cells were excluded by CCR7 positive selection of CD45RO-negative cells. The germline V gene has CDR1 SNHLY and CDR2 FYNNEI. Between the trimmed V and J ends, which lost 1 base and 0 bases, there was a span of 13 bases. This CDR3 has 16 amino acids. Sequencing was performed on naive CD8+ T cells from PBMCs. The V call is TRBV2, the J call TRBJ2-7; D remains ambiguous. This clonotype originated in a young man in good health. Some clones in this sample may be carry-over from other donors' samples. The CDR3 DNA reads TGTGCCAGCAGTGAAGGACGGCACTGGAGCTCCTACGAGCAGTACTTC. This sequence encodes CASSEGRHWSSYEQYF.